The 25 T cell receptor beta chains in this list originate from one sample, sequenced in a study of blood T cells in healthy people across ages. It was with a sample-barcoded 5' primer and a J-beta primer mix that a second PCR of roughly 6 to 12 cycles was run. TCRdb reanalysed the 5' RACE reads using MiXCR and keeps one entry per CDR3 protein. The sample carries about a million distinct CDR3 sequences, 51% recorded once. The sequencing sample was made of blood. Receptor source: a woman aged 60-75 years in good health.

This clonotype occurred once. This rearrangement joins TRBV20-1 to TRBJ2-5; TRBD2 might be the D (6 bases). This CDR3 contains 14 residues. Germline V gene data show CDR1 as DFQATT and CDR2 as SNEGSKA (reference sequence). Between the trimmed V and J ends, which lost 6 bases and 1 base, there was a span of 15 bases. CDR3 loop: CSAKRDLTQETQYF. As DNA, the CDR3 is TGCAGTGCCAAAAGGGACTTGACCCAAGAGACCCAGTACTTC.

The chain carries TRBV15 and TRBJ2-5; a weak D match, TRBD1 (6 bases). Matching the DNA end better, TRBJ2-7 makes the J call doubtful. CDR1 is LNHNV and CDR2 is YYDKDF in the germline V gene (reference sequence). There are 15 residues in the CDR3. The CDR3: CATSRVPGTSYEQYF. In DNA, the CDR3 is TGTGCCACCAGCAGAGTTCCCGGGACAAGTTACGAGCAGTACTTC.

This clonotype was detected only a few times. The DNA of the CDR3 is TGCGCCAGCAGCTTCATTGGCTCCACCACCTTAACAGATACGCAGTATTTT. The encoded protein is CASSFIGSTTLTDTQYF. The V call is TRBV5-1, the J call TRBJ2-3; D uncertain. Looked up from germline, CDR1 is SGHRS and CDR2 is YFSETQ. The CDR3 runs to 17 residues. V lost 2 bases and J lost 3, with 19 bases in between.

This clonotype was recorded a few times. This chain connects TRBV20-1 to TRBJ2-5, with 10 bases lining up with TRBD2. The DNA matches TRBJ2-7 better at its end, which makes the J call doubtful. CDR1 and CDR2 (germline): DFQATT, SNEGSKA (reference sequence). The CDR3 spans 14 residues. The CDR3 sequence is CSAISGRGIDEQYF. The CDR3 nucleotides read TGCAGTGCGATAAGCGGGAGGGGAATAGACGAGCAGTACTTC.

V gene TRBV4-3 combines with J gene TRBJ2-2, with TRBD1 identical over 10 bases. This CDR3 has 16 residues. V shed 3 bases and J 6 bases; nucleotides not matched to a gene: 7. Germline assignment: CDR1 LGHNA and CDR2 YSLEER. The CDR3 DNA reads as TGCGCCAGCAGCCATTCCGGGACAGGGGTGGCCGGGGAGCTGTTTTTT. It is translated as CASSHSGTGVAGELFF.

This chain connects TRBV12-3 or TRBV12-4 to TRBJ1-5, with D hard to call. This CDR3 contains 14 residues. V was clipped by 1 base and J by 5 bases, with 9 bases between them. The CDR3, as DNA: TGTGCCAGCAGTTTAGGACGCGAGTATCAGCCCCAGCATTTT. Its protein product is CASSLGREYQPQHF.

This clonotype was seen only a few times. This chain uses TRBV6-6 with TRBJ2-5; D call uncertain. The CDR3 is 15 residues long. CDR1 is MNHNY, CDR2 SVGAGI, per germline (reference sequence). V was shortened by 4 bases and J by 3 bases, with 15 bases between the two germline ends. The CDR3 reads CASSSTTPFKETQYF. The CDR3 coding sequence is TGTGCCAGCAGTTCTACTACGCCATTCAAAGAGACCCAGTACTTC.

V is TRBV5-1 and J is TRBJ2-1; weak D call: TRBD2 (5 bases). Per the germline V gene, CDR1 is SGHRS and CDR2 is YFSETQ. V was pared by 0 bases and J by 4 bases, with 23 bases between. The CDR3 totals 19 residues. The CDR3 spells CASSLAVGQRIEGYNEQFF. In DNA, the CDR3 is TGCGCCAGCAGCTTGGCCGTTGGGCAGCGGATAGAAGGATACAATGAGCAGTTCTTC. Drawing the rest from reference TRBV5-1 and TRBJ2-1, the complete variable domain is KAGVTQTPRYLIKTRGQQVTLSCSPISGHRSVSWYQQTPGQGLQFLFEYFSETQRNKGNFPGRFSGRQFSNSRSEMNVSTLELGDSALYLCASSLAVGQRIEGYNEQFFGPGTRLTVL.

The chain is built from TRBV21-1 and TRBJ2-7; TRBD1, as called in the table, went unchecked against the DNA. The J call may be mistaken, given a closer DNA end match to TRBJ2-5. TRBV21-1 is a listed pseudogene. This CDR3 has 14 residues. CDR3 residues: CASSKGTGSETQYF. CDR3 sequence (DNA): TGTGCCAGCAGCAAAGGGACAGGGTCGGAGACCCAGTACTTC.

Points on this clonotype: At one end, the junction sequence differs from germline, possibly due to a read error. This chain joins TRBV28 and TRBJ1-5; 11 nucleotides line up with TRBD1. The CDR3 spans 17 residues. In germline, CDR1 is MDHEN, CDR2 SYDVKM. For the CDR3, the DNA is TGTGCCAGCAGTCCGGGGACAGGGGGTTTCGGCAATCAGCCCCTGCATTTT. Translation gives CASSPGTGGFGNQPLHF.

The chain has TRBV6-1 and TRBJ1-6, with 7 bases that match TRBD1. This CDR3 is 13 amino acids long. Unmatched junction bases numbered 5, after V lost 6 bases and J lost 9 bases. Germline-derived CDR1 and CDR2 are MNHNS and SASEGT. The CDR3 here is CASSRDRTSPLHF. In DNA, the CDR3 is TGTGCCAGCAGCCGGGACAGAACTTCACCCCTCCACTTT.

V gene TRBV25-1 combines with J gene TRBJ2-7; the match to TRBD1 covers 7 bases. The germline V gene has CDR1 MGHDK and CDR2 SYGVNS. Trimming removed 2 bases from V and 5 bases from J; junction bases left unmatched: 9. The CDR3 covers 15 residues. The CDR3 bases are TGTGCCAGCAGTGAACTGACAGGGAACGGAGACGAGCAGTACTTC. It yields the protein CASSELTGNGDEQYF.

This clonotype was picked up a small number of times. The chain carries TRBV12-3 or TRBV12-4 and TRBJ2-5, with 12 positions matching TRBD1. The CDR3 runs to 16 residues. The junction had 12 bases not matched to a gene; V was cut back by 6 bases and J by 7 bases. CDR3 in amino acids: CASSDTGTGGGGTQYF. CDR3 sequence (DNA): TGTGCCAGCAGCGATACCGGGACAGGGGGCGGCGGGACCCAGTACTTC.

V is TRBV3-1 and J is TRBJ2-7; TRBD1 matches 7 bases. This CDR3 is 13 amino acids long. Unmatched junction bases numbered 6, after V lost 6 bases and J lost 4 bases. The germline CDR1 and CDR2 sequences are LGHDT and YNNKEL (reference sequence). The CDR3 DNA reads as TGTGCCAGCAGACCGACAGGGATGTACGAGCAGTACTTC. It is translated as CASRPTGMYEQYF.

This sequence joins TRBV15 and TRBJ2-5; possible D gene TRBD1, 6 bases. Near its end, the DNA agrees better with TRBJ2-1, so the J call may be wrong. The germline gives CDR1 LNHNV, CDR2 YYDKDF (reference sequence). This CDR3 has 14 amino acids. In nucleotides, the CDR3 is TGTGCCACCAGCACTAGGACAGAGCAAGAGACCCAGTTCTTC. Protein product: CATSTRTEQETQFF.

This clonotype was counted only a few times. CDR3 protein: CASKDRGQSEQYF. The CDR3 DNA reads as TGTGCCAGCAAGGACAGGGGGCAGAGCGAGCAGTACTTC. The chain employs TRBV12-3 or TRBV12-4 and TRBJ2-7; 11 nucleotides align to TRBD1. This CDR3 region has 13 residues. V was pared by 7 bases and J by 6 bases, with 5 bases of the junction left unmatched.

The chain recombines TRBV2 with TRBJ2-6, with unresolved D. CDR1 is SNHLY, CDR2 FYNNEI, per germline. The CDR3 has 15 residues. Trimming left V 6 bases short and J 3 bases short, with 12 bases between. CDR3 protein: CASRSPTFGANVLTF. For the CDR3, the DNA is TGTGCCAGCAGGAGCCCGACTTTTGGGGCCAACGTCCTGACTTTC.

The chain uses TRBV5-6 and TRBJ2-4; 12 positions match TRBD2. The J call is uncertain, as TRBJ2-7 better fits the DNA end. The germline gives CDR1 SGHDT, CDR2 YYEEEE. The CDR3 is made up of 14 amino acids. CDR3 amino acids: CASSFLAGGNEQYF. The CDR3 nucleotides read TGTGCCAGCAGCTTTCTAGCGGGAGGGAACGAGCAGTACTTC.

This clonotype has a handful of counts. This chain connects TRBV9 to TRBJ2-3; possible D gene TRBD2, 6 bases. Trimming stripped 0 bases from V and 7 bases from J, with 12 bases between. CDR1 SGDLS and CDR2 YYNGEE come from the germline V gene. The CDR3 is 14 residues long. The CDR3 DNA reads TGTGCCAGCAGCGTAGATCCGGGAGCCAATACGCAGTATTTT. Its translation is CASSVDPGANTQYF.

The rearrangement uses TRBV7-2 and TRBJ2-1; 13 bases are a match to TRBD2. From germline, CDR1 is SGHTA and CDR2 FQGNSA. The CDR3 is 19 amino acids. The ends lost 6 bases at V and 6 bases at J; junction bases unmatched: 17. CDR3 nucleotide sequence: TGTGCCAGCAGGTCCGGGACTAGCGGGAAAGCTGGACGGGTCAATGAGCAGTTCTTC. This codes for CASRSGTSGKAGRVNEQFF.

As for this clonotype: An end of the junction does not agree with germline; a read error may underlie this. This chain uses TRBV5-6 with TRBJ2-3, with D unresolved. The CDR3 length is 12 residues. Germline values: CDR1 SGHDT, CDR2 YYEEEE. CDR3: CAGSSTTDTQYF. CDR3 DNA: TGTGCCGGCAGCTCAACCACAGATACGCAGTATTTT.

The chain uses TRBV5-1 and TRBJ2-7; either TRBD1 or TRBD2 may fit D (5 bases each). Looked up from germline, CDR1 is SGHRS and CDR2 is YFSETQ. Trimming took off 2 bases at V and 6 bases at J, with 12 bases between the two ends. This CDR3 comprises 13 residues. For the CDR3, the DNA is TGCGCCAGCAGCTTTCCCGGGGCCCGCGAGCAGTACTTC. Translating gives CASSFPGAREQYF. The full variable domain, in which reference TRBV5-1 and TRBJ2-7 provide the parts outside the CDR3, is KAGVTQTPRYLIKTRGQQVTLSCSPISGHRSVSWYQQTPGQGLQFLFEYFSETQRNKGNFPGRFSGRQFSNSRSEMNVSTLELGDSALYLCASSFPGAREQYFGPGTRLTVT.

This clonotype was observed a few times. The rearrangement uses TRBV3-1 and TRBJ2-5; possible D gene TRBD2, 5 bases. The CDR3 extends over 15 amino acids. Germline V lookup: CDR1 LGHDT, CDR2 YNNKEL (reference sequence). Trimming removed 2 bases from V and 11 bases from J, with 21 bases in between. CDR3 bases: TGTGCCAGCAGCCAACGGGCTACCCGAACTAGAGAGCAGTACTTC. It specifies CASSQRATRTREQYF.

This clonotype was counted between two and nine times. The chain is built from TRBV29-1 and TRBJ2-1; TRBD2 aligns across 9 bases. In germline, CDR1 is SQVTM, CDR2 ANQGSEA. Trimming cost V 4 bases and J 1 base; bases outside gene matches: 2. The CDR3 spans 14 residues. CDR3 in DNA: TGCAGCGTTGCAGCGGGAGGTTCCTACAATGAGCAGTTCTTC. Protein product: CSVAAGGSYNEQFF.

CDR3 loop: CASSPGLAGGKEQYF. In DNA, the CDR3 is TGTGCCAGCAGTCCGGGACTAGCGGGAGGGAAAGAGCAGTACTTC. This chain links TRBV27 with TRBJ2-7; 16 positions agree with TRBD2. Germline V CDR1 and CDR2: MNHEY, SMNVEV (reference sequence). The CDR3 totals 15 residues. The trim removed 5 bases at V and 7 bases at J, leaving 5 bases unmatched.